This T cell receptor beta chain was captured by sequencing in a study of regulatory T cells in long-lasting Graves disease. Study overall: Graves' disease counted as persistent after over 5 years of antithyroid drugs with positive TSH receptor antibodies.

This clonotype appeared a few times. What it binds is unknown. Documented time point: persistent/refractory GD, antithyroid drugs over 5 years with positive TRAb. The TCR library was made from RNA extracted from PBMCs. Arm-PCR of CDR3 regions and iRepertoire HTBI primers were the basis on which TCR beta libraries were built. TCRdb ran MiXCR on the multiplex PCR reads and lists one entry per CDR3 protein. Here the sample spans hundreds of thousands of distinct CDR3 sequences, 25% to 30% being singletons. Study-wide results and caveats: Analysis covered peripheral blood alone, not thyroid tissue. Persistent cases of Graves' showed reduced TCR diversity relative to newly diagnosed patients.

The specimen was peripheral blood mononuclear cells (PBMCs), collected when the disease was refractory, from a patient treated with antithyroid drugs. The TCR comes from a female donor with Graves disease.

The CDR3 is CASSYTGPTYEQYF. The CDR3 nucleotides read TGTGCCAGCAGTTATACGGGACCTACCTACGAGCAGTACTTC. V and J are TRBV27 and TRBJ2-7; D may correspond to TRBD1 or TRBD2 (5 bases each). Trimming removed 4 bases at V and 2 bases at J, with 12 bases between. The CDR3 extends over 14 amino acids. The germline gives CDR1 MNHEY, CDR2 SMNVEV (reference sequence).